A selection of T cell receptor beta chains follows, all from one sample in a study of blood T cell repertoires in COVID-19. Here immunoSEQ multiplex PCR was the method, and the copy in TCRdb shows in-frame clones only, minus some. The table records about 480,000 clones, around 89% of them present only once. The material sequenced was PBMCs or T cells enriched from blood (not recorded which). The receptors shown here come from a woman in her 40s who had recovered from COVID-19. The CDR3 runs from the conserved cysteine through the conserved F or W. Expanded clones are given a class, and other clones once, few, many or no size at all.

>TRBJ2-2|.|TRBV10-2
CASSSYSGSGGTGELFF
>TRBJ1-2|.|TRBV29-1
CSVRGQPPLSGYTF
>TRBJ2-1|once|TRBV9
CASSPTSGKYNEQFF
>TRBJ2-3|.|TRBV6-5
CASSYSPPGSTDTQYF
>TRBJ2-5|.|TRBV19
CASSITQGKYETQYF
>TRBJ2-7|.|TRBV3-1/TRBV3-2
CASSLSSGSPEQYF
>TRBJ2-3|few|TRBV6-4
CASSDSKRESTDTQYF
>TRBJ1-1|.|TRBV10-1
CASSPGFGEAFF
>TRBJ2-1|.|TRBV4-2
CASSYGTGVDEQFF
>TRBJ2-3|.|TRBV10-3
CAIMAGGYRTQYF
>TRBJ2-2|.|TRBV27
CASSTLYSTGQSNTGELFF
>TRBJ1-2|.|TRBV12-3/TRBV12-4
CASSLDRGYGYTF
>TRBJ1-2|once|TRBV27
CASSFHDRGGGYTF
>TRBJ2-1|once|TRBV18
CASSPKGIASYNEQFF
>TRBJ1-2|.|TRBV6-5
CASSQRQLEGYTF
>TRBJ1-2|few|TRBV7-2
CASSPTGSNYGYTF
>TRBJ2-3|.|TRBV4-2
CASSQQQGSDTQYF
>TRBJ2-1|.|TRBV4-3
CASSQDTGGGFSEQFF
>TRBJ2-7|.|TRBV18
CASSQLAGGYEQYF
>TRBJ2-3|.|TRBV7-2
CASSLGHPGTDTQYF
>TRBJ1-1|.|TRBV27
CASSQGSGRAPNTEAFF
>TRBJ2-7|once|TRBV15
CATSLGLAETYEQYF
>TRBJ2-5|.|TRBV2
CASSTSSASLGETQYF
>TRBJ1-5|.|TRBV27
CASSSDRRQPQHF
>TRBJ2-5|.|TRBV25-1
CASSRLGRQETQYF
>TRBJ1-3|once|TRBV2
CASRTGVPSGNTIYF
>TRBJ1-1|.|TRBV11-3
CASSLGGSQGRAFF
>TRBJ2-3|.|TRBV14
CASSPLRNADTQYF
>TRBJ1-1|.|TRBV7-8
CASSFNTGGNTEAFF
>TRBJ1-3|.|TRBV5-1
CASSPLTPESGNTIYF
>TRBJ1-3|.|TRBV18
CASSQSLGTTGNTIYF
>TRBJ2-4|.|TRBV11-2
CASSPRTGRENKNIQYF
>TRBJ2-7|.|TRBV6-5
CASSYSKRADYEQYF
>TRBJ2-1|.|TRBV3-1/TRBV3-2
CASSQDALAGGYNEQFF
>TRBJ1-2|.|TRBV4-3
CASSLEIGDSNYGYTF
>TRBJ2-7|once|TRBV18
CASSPGSYYEQYF
>TRBJ2-2|.|TRBV7-2
CASSLAGGGNTGELFF
>TRBJ1-2|.|TRBV24-1
CATSDRDRVGGYTF
>TRBJ1-6|.|TRBV11-3
CASSSNGFNSPLHF
>TRBJ1-5|.|TRBV12-3/TRBV12-4
CASSWGGNQPQHF
>TRBJ2-1|.|TRBV3-1/TRBV3-2
CASSRVLDRGNNEQFF
>TRBJ2-2|.|TRBV24-1
CATSDLSPSENTGELFF
>TRBJ2-3|.|TRBV29-1
CSVNGLAGSPDTQYF
>TRBJ2-4|.|TRBV7-2
CASSLGQGVDIQYF
>TRBJ2-5|.|TRBV3-1/TRBV3-2
CASSQGLAGEYQETQYF
>TRBJ2-2|.|TRBV11-2
CASSVTGGKTGELFF
>TRBJ1-2|once|TRBV19
CASSRDRGRGGYTF
>TRBJ1-4|.|TRBV11-2
CASSFGRVVEKLFF
>TRBJ1-3|.|TRBV4-1
CASSHEDTIYF
>TRBJ2-7|.|TRBV12-5
CASGLSDRVGREQYF
>TRBJ2-1|once|TRBV6-4
CASSRLAGVMNEQFF
>TRBJ1-2|.|TRBV15
CATSKGQLYGYTF
>TRBJ2-7|.|TRBV6-2/TRBV6-3
CASSYPRTGHYEQYF
>TRBJ1-2|.|TRBV4-1
CASSYRVMEQVYGYTF
>TRBJ1-1|.|TRBV4-2
CASSLTGGANTEAFF
>TRBJ1-1|.|TRBV7-9
CASSTGGRGPNTEAFF
>TRBJ2-2|.|TRBV7-8
CASSDPSGRGIRELFF
>TRBJ2-3|.|TRBV13
CASSRSRPWTSGRPIESTDTQYF
>TRBJ1-2|.|TRBV28
CASSPTHRAGYTF
>TRBJ1-3|.|TRBV4-3
CASSLIPGANSGNTIYF